A single sample is the source of the 4 T cell receptor beta chains below, sequenced in a study of T cells in Graves' hyperthyroidism and ophthalmopathy. Amplified regions were TCR beta CDR3 sequences from RNA transcripts. TCR CDR3 regions were first amplified by RT-PCR with HTBI primers. TCRdb used MiXCR to reprocess the multiplex PCR reads, holding one entry per CDR3 protein. The sample lists 380,000 or so distinct CDR3 sequences; approximately 13% were seen once. Sequencing was done on a sample of blood. These receptor sequences come from a woman in her twenties or thirties with Graves' hyperthyroidism.

This clonotype was counted at least ten times. The V and J genes are TRBV6-1 and TRBJ2-1; 9 bases map to TRBD1. J gave up 4 bases and V 7 bases, and 8 bases lay outside the gene matches. Germline CDR1 MNHNS, CDR2 SASEGT. CDR3 length equals 15 residues. The CDR3 spells CASTLEQGAYNEQFF. The CDR3 nucleotides are TGTGCCAGCACCTTAGAACAGGGGGCTTACAATGAGCAGTTCTTC.

This clonotype appeared a few times. CDR3 nucleotides: TGTGCCTGGAGTACTGGGACTTCTTCTCCCGGGGAGCTGTTTTTT. Residues: CAWSTGTSSPGELFF. The chain joins TRBV30 to TRBJ2-2, with D possibly TRBD2 on 6 matching bases. V was pared by 2 bases and J by 6 bases, with 16 bases between. The germline V gene encodes CDR1 GTSNPN and CDR2 SVGIG (reference sequence). This CDR3 has 15 amino acids.

The table lists this clonotype with a few counts. The V call is TRBV3-1, the J call TRBJ2-7; TRBD1 aligns across 7 bases. V lost 0 bases to trimming and J lost 2 bases; unmatched junction nucleotides: 13. CDR1 and CDR2 (germline): LGHDT, YNNKEL (reference sequence). The CDR3 has 18 residues. The DNA for the CDR3 is TGTGCCAGCAGCCAAGAGCTCTCCGGGACAGCATCACCCTACGAGCAGTACTTC. Translating gives CASSQELSGTASPYEQYF.

This clonotype was recorded many times. The V and J genes are TRBV24-1 and TRBJ2-2, with D perhaps TRBD1 (6 bases). The CDR3 totals 14 residues. Trimming removed 5 bases at V and 6 bases at J, with 12 bases between. CDR1 and CDR2 (germline): KGHDR, SFDVKD. The CDR3 bases are TGTGCCACCAGTGCAGGGGCGTTCCCCGGGGAGCTGTTTTTT. This sequence encodes CATSAGAFPGELFF.